This T cell receptor beta chain was found in a study of blood T cell repertoires in COVID-19. CDR3 length equals 13 residues. The J segment lost 5 bases and the V segment lost 5 bases, leaving 6 bases of the junction unmatched. Germline CDR1 and CDR2: SQVTM and ANQGSEA. TCRdb's table, derived via immunoSEQ multiplex PCR, lists solely in-frame clones and lacks some. The table shows hundreds of thousands of clones, with roughly 86% occurring only once. The TCR was taken from a human donor in a cohort sampled during active COVID-19. The J gene is TRBJ2-5, the V gene TRBV29-1; 9 nucleotides match TRBD2. Sequencing was done on a sample of peripheral blood. The CDR3 DNA follows: TGCAGCGTTCCAGGGCTAGCGGGGGAGACCCAGTACTTC. Its translation: CSVPGLAGETQYF.